This T cell receptor (beta chain) was identified in a study of PD-L1 blockade in urothelial cancer. Background on the study: Blood samples contained a median about 140,000 T cells.

Findings and limits, study-wide: Clonality of blood TCR below the median before treatment predicted better survival.

Data came from immunoSEQ multiplex PCR; TCRdb stores just in-frame clones and leaves some out. The data contain 120,000 or so clones, around 86% of them singletons. Sample time point: peripheral blood 6 weeks after treatment start. The CDR3 has 20 amino acids. CDR1 is MNHNS, CDR2 SASEGT, per germline. V lost 4 bases and J lost 0, with 22 bases in between. Within the sample, this clone is medium-sized. Antigen: not known. Material: PBMCs, obtained around atezolizumab (anti-PD-L1) treatment. This clonotype was sampled from a man between 50 and 59 years old with urothelial cancer. The J gene is TRBJ1-6, the V gene TRBV6-1; possibly TRBD1 for D (5 bases). CDR3 sequence reads: CASSGRHTILDTSYNSPLHF. Written as DNA, the CDR3 is TGTGCCAGCAGTGGACGACACACTATTCTGGACACCTCCTATAATTCACCCCTCCACTTT.